The source of this T cell receptor (beta chain) is a study of early stage breast cancer tumors (dated by TCRdb to the late 2010s). For the wider study: Of the approximately 15 invasive breast tumors, 12 to 13 were found to be estrogen receptor-positive, progesterone receptor-positive and HER2-negative. Of the roughly twelve ER+/PR+/HER2- tumors, eight were classified as invasive ductal carcinomas and four as invasive lobular carcinomas. On average, each sample had about 9.7-fold read coverage. Across all samples, a few million templates representing nearly 1,100,000 unique clonotypes were detected. Results the study describes overall, beyond this receptor: Repertoires from blood and normal breast were more alike than repertoires from blood and tumor, and in about 85% of the 16 patients, comparing each tissue with blood separated tumor from normal. Sequencing bulk genomic DNA from unsorted cells could not capture chain pairing or functional markers like CD4, CD8 and FOXP3. Enriched TCRB sequences shared across patients were mostly commonly generated sequences, unlikely to play an important role in the tumor microenvironment. The small cohort size prevented analysis by tumor subtype. Compared with adjacent normal breast tissue, tumors had approximately 2.7-fold higher T cell density and higher clonality.

Adjacent normal breast tissue was collected roughly 2-4.5 cm away from the tumor, rinsed in PBS and stored in prechilled RNAlater. Normal breast tissue often required roughly 100-300 mg of tissue for sufficient DNA because of high lipid content and low cell density. The study profiled bulk TCR beta-chain repertoires in matched peripheral blood, tumor and adjacent normal breast tissue taken from approximately 15 patients with early-stage breast cancer. The Qiagen AllPrep DNA/RNA Mini kit was used for genomic DNA extraction. Each sample was amplified in two independent genomic DNA replicates, using approximately 0.5 ug for blood and around 1.5 ug for tumor or normal breast. TCRB sequencing of genomic DNA was carried out with the ImmunoSeq Intro kit according to the manufacturer's instructions. Multiplex PCR was run for 30 to 40 cycles using proprietary primers and spike-in control sequences for absolute quantification. Single-end 150-bp reads were used to sequence an 87-bp fragment spanning the CDR3 plus the flanking V and J genes. Seven samples, with two replicates for each sample, were multiplexed per lane of an Illumina MiSeq using version 3.0 chemistry. In the original analysis: The vendor's proprietary pipeline handled the raw data processing, merging both replicates into a single result for each sample. Clonotypes were defined as productive rearrangements sharing the V-gene family, CDR3 amino acid sequence and J-gene segment. Clonality was calculated as 1 minus the normalized Shannon entropy (Pielou evenness) of TCRB abundances. T cell density was estimated as total templates divided by the number of input cells, with the number of input cells inferred from the DNA input amount. Recon with default parameters was used to estimate total repertoire diversity and clonality. A clonotype counted as tumor-enriched if its abundance in tumor exceeded 0.1% and was at least 32-fold higher than its abundance in normal breast. TCRdb obtained this table from immuneACCESS and retained in-frame rearrangements with V and J assigned. These tables miss some clones; where compared with another copy, unresolved V genes account for less than half of the shortfall, and the remainder is unexplained. V and J calls and clone size are those listed in that table; D and trimming were worked out from the DNA. The sample has around 5,000 clones on record, around 72% of them singletons. Of the sample, about 28% is held by the ten largest clones.

According to the germline V gene, CDR1 reads SGHVS and CDR2 reads FQNEAQ. The CDR3 starts with the cysteine, ends with the phenylalanine, and has 16 residues. Only the CDR3 region is kept as DNA, spanning 48 bases read in frame from base 1. V has 2 bases trimmed and J has 6 bases trimmed; junction bases matching no gene number 5. In the case of this clone: This receptor's antigen is unknown. There are no base qualities to consult, and no much larger clone falls within one base.

The rearranged chain carries TRBV7-8 and TRBJ2-1, and 12 junctional nucleotides match TRBD2. This sequence originates from a person aged 55-75 years with breast cancer. Sequencing was done on a sample of normal breast tissue next to the tumor. The CDR3 sequence is CASSLSLAGGFNEQFF. The DNA is TGTGCCAGCAGCTTATCTCTAGCGGGAGGGTTCAATGAGCAGTTCTTC.